What follows are 22 T cell receptor beta chains derived from one specimen sequenced in a study of regulatory T cells. Study outcomes and limitations: Hydrophobic residues at CDR3 positions 6 and 7 were enriched in conventional CD4+ T cells of CD3G-deficient patients.

Their antigens remain unidentified. The PCR used 52 TRBV and 13 TRBJ primers. The table came from immunoSEQ multiplex PCR; TCRdb's copy has only in-frame clones and leaves some out. The table has about 23,000 clones, around nine tenths seen once. The source material was conventional CD4+ T cells sorted from blood. All receptors come from a child aged 10-17 years with CD3G deficiency.

This clone was seen a few times. V usage is TRBV5-1 and J usage is TRBJ2-1; the match to TRBD2 covers 7 bases. The CDR3 is made up of 15 amino acids. Trimming took 0 bases from V and 7 from J; bases not matched to a gene: 7. The V gene's germline CDR1 is SGHRS and CDR2 YFSETQ. The CDR3 region is CASSLVAGVRNEQFF. As DNA, the CDR3 is TGCGCCAGCAGCTTGGTTGCGGGAGTAAGGAATGAGCAGTTCTTC. Variable domain in full (rest from reference TRBV5-1 and TRBJ2-1): KAGVTQTPRYLIKTRGQQVTLSCSPISGHRSVSWYQQTPGQGLQFLFEYFSETQRNKGNFPGRFSGRQFSNSRSEMNVSTLELGDSALYLCASSLVAGVRNEQFFGPGTRLTVL.

The CDR3 sequence: CASSLGGGRAKNIQYF. DNA of the CDR3: TGTGCCAGCAGCTTGGGCGGCGGCAGGGCCAAAAACATTCAGTACTTC. This chain joins TRBV11-2 and TRBJ2-4; D not resolved. The CDR3 contains 16 residues. The germline V gene encodes CDR1 SGHAT and CDR2 FQNNGV. V lost 3 bases and J 1 base, leaving 13 bases between the germline ends.

The V and J genes are TRBV7-9 and TRBJ2-3, with D possibly matching TRBD2 (5 bases). The CDR3 covers 15 residues. Germline CDR1 reads SEHNR; CDR2 reads FQNEAQ (reference sequence). V dropped 1 base and J dropped 6 bases, with 14 bases sitting between them. In DNA form, the CDR3 reads TGTGCCAGCAGCTTAGGCGGTAAGGGAGAGGATACGCAGTATTTT. As protein: CASSLGGKGEDTQYF.

The chain carries TRBV6-1 and TRBJ2-2; D gene uncertain. The CDR3 length is 13 residues. The ends were cut back, 4 bases at V and 6 bases at J, with 9 bases in the middle. Germline values: CDR1 MNHNS, CDR2 SASEGT. CDR3 residues: CASSGIAAGELFF. In nucleotides, the CDR3 is TGTGCCAGCAGTGGCATAGCAGCCGGGGAGCTGTTTTTT.

With regard to this clone: Additional DNA sequences in this sample encode the identical CDR3. The chain employs TRBV5-1 and TRBJ2-7, with D possibly TRBD2 on 5 matching bases. V gave up 0 bases and J gave up 0 bases, with 7 bases separating them. Looked up from germline, CDR1 is SGHRS and CDR2 is YFSETQ. CDR3 size: 14 residues. Written as DNA, the CDR3 is TGCGCCAGCAGCTTGGGGACTGACTCCTACGAGCAGTACTTC. Its translation: CASSLGTDSYEQYF.

The rearrangement links TRBV9 to TRBJ2-1, with 10 bases matching TRBD2. This CDR3 is 15 amino acids long. With 4 bases clipped from V and 8 bases from J, the junction kept 9 bases outside the gene matches. CDR1 and CDR2 from the germline V gene are SGDLS and YYNGEE. CDR3 sequence: CASSFSGRPLDEQFF. CDR3 sequence (DNA): TGTGCCAGCAGCTTTAGCGGGAGGCCCTTGGATGAGCAGTTCTTC.

The chain couples TRBV5-1 to TRBJ2-7, with a weak D call TRBD1 (6 bases). Trimming stripped 4 bases from V and 4 bases from J, with 15 bases between. This CDR3 has 14 amino acids. In germline, CDR1 is SGHRS, CDR2 YFSETQ. This CDR3 is CASSRTGQGYEQYF. CDR3 nucleotides: TGCGCCAGCAGCCGTACAGGGCAGGGTTACGAGCAGTACTTC.

The chain combines TRBV5-1 with TRBJ2-3; 10 bases map to TRBD1. The germline V gene encodes CDR1 SGHRS and CDR2 YFSETQ. The CDR3 loop spans 16 amino acids. Germline trimming cut 2 bases from V and 2 bases from J; bases unmatched to any gene: 5. The CDR3 coding sequence is TGCGCCAGCAGCTTCTCCGGGACAGGGGTCACAGATACGCAGTATTTT. Translation: CASSFSGTGVTDTQYF. The whole variable domain, filled in from reference TRBV5-1 and TRBJ2-3, reads KAGVTQTPRYLIKTRGQQVTLSCSPISGHRSVSWYQQTPGQGLQFLFEYFSETQRNKGNFPGRFSGRQFSNSRSEMNVSTLELGDSALYLCASSFSGTGVTDTQYFGPGTRLTVL.

This rearrangement joins TRBV6-1 to TRBJ2-3; tentative D call: TRBD1 (6 bases). This CDR3 is 14 amino acids long. Germline V gives CDR1 MNHNS, CDR2 SASEGT. V dropped 0 bases and J dropped 10 bases, with 14 bases sitting between them. In DNA form, the CDR3 reads TGTGCCAGCAGTGAAGCGCCCCAGGGGTTGGCGCAGTATTTT. Translated, it gives CASSEAPQGLAQYF.

This clone was recorded once. The chain carries TRBV11-2 and TRBJ2-1, with no clear D. Trimming removed 1 base at V and 7 bases at J, with 11 bases between. The CDR3 contains 14 residues. Germline CDR1 and CDR2: SGHAT and FQNNGV. This chain's CDR3 is CASSLVPPFNEQFF. DNA of the CDR3: TGTGCCAGCAGCTTAGTGCCCCCCTTTAATGAGCAGTTCTTC.

V is TRBV28 and J is TRBJ2-3, with TRBD2 matching 8 bases. Looked up from germline, CDR1 is MDHEN and CDR2 is SYDVKM. Germline trimming cut 6 bases from V and 6 bases from J; bases unmatched to any gene: 14. The CDR3 length is 16 residues. The CDR3 DNA is TGTGCCAGCAGCTCTCTCAGCTCGGGAGGGCCCGATACGCAGTATTTT. It yields the protein CASSSLSSGGPDTQYF.

The chain is built from TRBV6-6 and TRBJ1-2; TRBD1 is a possible D gene (6 bases). Trimming removed 10 bases at V and 4 bases at J, with 16 bases between. Germline V CDR1 and CDR2: MNHNY, SVGAGI (reference sequence). The length of the CDR3 is 13 residues. The CDR3 DNA follows: TGTGCCACCCAGGGGACATGGGGCTATGGCTACACCTTC. It is translated as CATQGTWGYGYTF.

This clone was observed once. J is TRBJ2-3 and V is TRBV28, with D possibly TRBD1 on 5 matching bases. In germline, CDR1 is MDHEN, CDR2 SYDVKM. CDR3 length equals 13 residues. The V gene lost 4 bases and the J gene lost 4 bases, with 9 bases spanning the gap. The CDR3 protein is CASSSDKPDTQYF. CDR3 nucleotides: TGTGCCAGCAGTTCGGACAAGCCAGATACGCAGTATTTT.

The chain couples TRBV10-3 to TRBJ2-2, with D uncertain. This CDR3 region has 13 residues. The germline gives CDR1 ENHRY, CDR2 SYGVKD. The V end lost 6 bases, the J end lost 5 bases, and 10 bases lay between the germline ends. The CDR3 coding sequence is TGTGCCATCAGCTACACCCAGACCGGGGAGCTGTTTTTT. Translation: CAISYTQTGELFF.

The rearrangement uses TRBV7-9 and TRBJ2-2; 7 bases map to TRBD1. This CDR3 has 16 amino acids. Germline V gives CDR1 SEHNR, CDR2 FQNEAQ (reference sequence). V shed 1 base, J shed 6 bases, and the junction held 8 bases outside the gene matches. The CDR3 DNA reads as TGTGCCAGCAGCTTAGGGACAGGACTTGGAGCCGGGGAGCTGTTTTTT. This gives the protein CASSLGTGLGAGELFF. Filled out from reference TRBV7-9 and TRBJ2-2, the complete variable domain reads DTGVSQNPRHKITKRGQNVTFRCDPISEHNRLYWYRQTLGQGPEFLTYFQNEAQLEKSRLLSDRFSAERPKGSFSTLEIQRTEQGDSAMYLCASSLGTGLGAGELFFGEGSRLTVL.

The rearrangement links TRBV15 to TRBJ2-3, with 9 bases aligning to TRBD1. Germline lookup yields CDR1 LNHNV and CDR2 YYDKDF (reference sequence). CDR3 length equals 18 residues. V was pared by 0 bases and J by 2 bases, with 9 bases of the junction left unmatched. In DNA, the CDR3 is TGTGCCACCAGCAGAGATCACCCGGGACAGGGCCCCACAGATACGCAGTATTTT. Its protein is CATSRDHPGQGPTDTQYF.

The chain carries TRBV5-1 and TRBJ2-3; D uncertain. V was cut by 1 base and J by 0 bases, with 6 bases left in between. The germline V gene encodes CDR1 SGHRS and CDR2 YFSETQ. The CDR3 covers 14 residues. The CDR3 here is CASSLTYSTDTQYF. The CDR3 bases are TGCGCCAGCAGCTTGACTTATAGCACAGATACGCAGTATTTT. Full variable domain (missing parts from reference TRBV5-1 and TRBJ2-3): KAGVTQTPRYLIKTRGQQVTLSCSPISGHRSVSWYQQTPGQGLQFLFEYFSETQRNKGNFPGRFSGRQFSNSRSEMNVSTLELGDSALYLCASSLTYSTDTQYFGPGTRLTVL.

This clone was detected a few times. The rearrangement uses TRBV7-9 and TRBJ2-6; no firm D call. V was shortened by 3 bases and J by 2 bases, with 8 bases between the two germline ends. The CDR3 spans 15 residues. The germline V gene encodes CDR1 SEHNR and CDR2 FQNEAQ (reference sequence). This CDR3 is CASSFGSAGANVLTF. CDR3 nucleotides: TGTGCCAGCAGCTTCGGGTCGGCTGGGGCCAACGTCCTGACTTTC.

The rearrangement uses TRBV5-1 and TRBJ2-3; 7 bases match TRBD2. CDR1 is SGHRS and CDR2 is YFSETQ in the germline V gene. V lost 4 bases to trimming and J lost 4 bases; unmatched junction nucleotides: 9. CDR3 length equals 15 residues. DNA for the CDR3: TGCGCCAGCAGCAAAGGACTAGTTCCCGCAGATACGCAGTATTTT. Translating gives CASSKGLVPADTQYF.

The genes are TRBV28 and TRBJ2-7; 8 bases are a match to TRBD1. The germline V gene encodes CDR1 MDHEN and CDR2 SYDVKM. The CDR3 spans 14 residues. The ends lost 6 bases at V and 4 bases at J; junction bases unmatched: 8. The CDR3: CASSTIDRGYEQYF. The CDR3 DNA sequence: TGTGCCAGCAGCACTATTGACAGGGGTTACGAGCAGTACTTC.

This rearrangement joins TRBV6-1 to TRBJ1-1, with unresolved D. V was shortened by 8 bases and J by 0 bases, with 13 bases between the two germline ends. The CDR3 has 14 amino acids. The germline CDR1 and CDR2 sequences are MNHNS and SASEGT. DNA of the CDR3: TGTGCCAGCCTTGACCACCACATGAACACTGAAGCTTTCTTT. Amino acid sequence: CASLDHHMNTEAFF.

The V gene is TRBV28, the J gene TRBJ2-1, with D possibly TRBD1 on 6 matching bases. This CDR3 contains 16 residues. Trimming left V 6 bases short and J 0 bases short, with 15 bases between. Germline assignment: CDR1 MDHEN and CDR2 SYDVKM. The CDR3 here is CASSTNRVLSYNEQFF. CDR3 sequence (DNA): TGTGCCAGCAGCACGAACAGGGTCCTCTCCTACAATGAGCAGTTCTTC.